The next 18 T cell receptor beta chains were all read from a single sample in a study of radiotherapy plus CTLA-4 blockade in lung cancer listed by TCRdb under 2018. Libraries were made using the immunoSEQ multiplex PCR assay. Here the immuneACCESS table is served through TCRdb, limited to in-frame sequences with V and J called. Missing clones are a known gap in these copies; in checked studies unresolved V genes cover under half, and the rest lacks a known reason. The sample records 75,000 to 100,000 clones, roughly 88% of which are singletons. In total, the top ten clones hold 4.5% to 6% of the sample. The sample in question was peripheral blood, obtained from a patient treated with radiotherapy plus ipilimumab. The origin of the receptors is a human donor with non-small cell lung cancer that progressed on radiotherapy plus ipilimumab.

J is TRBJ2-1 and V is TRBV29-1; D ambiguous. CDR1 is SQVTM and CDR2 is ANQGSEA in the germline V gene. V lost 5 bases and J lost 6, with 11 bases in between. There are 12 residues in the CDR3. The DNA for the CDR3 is TGCAGCGTTTTGTACAGACCCAATGAGCAGTTCTTC. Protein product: CSVLYRPNEQFF.

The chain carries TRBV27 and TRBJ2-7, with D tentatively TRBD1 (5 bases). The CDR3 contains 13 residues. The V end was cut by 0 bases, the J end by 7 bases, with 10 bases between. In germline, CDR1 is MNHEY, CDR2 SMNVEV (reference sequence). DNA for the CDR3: TGTGCCAGCAGTTTATCTCCAGGGTGGGAGCAGTACTTC. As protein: CASSLSPGWEQYF.

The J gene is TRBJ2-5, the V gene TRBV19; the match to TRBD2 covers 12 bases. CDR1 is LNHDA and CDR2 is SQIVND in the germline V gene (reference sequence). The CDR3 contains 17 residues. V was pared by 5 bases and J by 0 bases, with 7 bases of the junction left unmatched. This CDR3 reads CASSGGRLAGDQETQYF. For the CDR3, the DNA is TGTGCCAGTAGTGGGGGCCGACTAGCGGGGGACCAAGAGACCCAGTACTTC.

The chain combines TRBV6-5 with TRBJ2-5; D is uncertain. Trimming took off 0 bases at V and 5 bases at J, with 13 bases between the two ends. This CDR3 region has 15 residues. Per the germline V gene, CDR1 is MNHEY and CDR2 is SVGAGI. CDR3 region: CASSYSSLAQETQYF. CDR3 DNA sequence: TGTGCCAGCAGTTACTCGAGTTTAGCCCAGGAGACCCAGTACTTC.

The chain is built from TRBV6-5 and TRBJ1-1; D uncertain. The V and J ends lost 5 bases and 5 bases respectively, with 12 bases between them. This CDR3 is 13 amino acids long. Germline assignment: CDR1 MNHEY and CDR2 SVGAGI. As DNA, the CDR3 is TGTGCCAGCAGTGTGGAGGGATGGACTGAAGCTTTCTTT. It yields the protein CASSVEGWTEAFF.

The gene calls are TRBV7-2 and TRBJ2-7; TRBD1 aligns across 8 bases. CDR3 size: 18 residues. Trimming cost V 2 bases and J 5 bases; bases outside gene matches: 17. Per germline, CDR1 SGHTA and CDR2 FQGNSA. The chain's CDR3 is CASSLRPKRMQGANEQYF. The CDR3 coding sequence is TGTGCCAGCAGCTTAAGACCAAAAAGGATGCAGGGGGCTAACGAGCAGTACTTC.

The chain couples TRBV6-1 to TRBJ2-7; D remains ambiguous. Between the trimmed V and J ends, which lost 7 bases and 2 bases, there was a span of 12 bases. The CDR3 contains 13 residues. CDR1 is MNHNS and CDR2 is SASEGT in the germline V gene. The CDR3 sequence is CASKISPPYEQYF. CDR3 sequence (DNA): TGTGCCAGCAAAATCTCGCCCCCCTACGAGCAGTACTTC.

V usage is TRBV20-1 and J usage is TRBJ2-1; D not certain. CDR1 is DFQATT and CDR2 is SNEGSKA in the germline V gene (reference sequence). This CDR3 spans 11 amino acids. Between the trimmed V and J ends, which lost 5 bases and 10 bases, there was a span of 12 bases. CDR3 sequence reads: CSAAYPVEQFF. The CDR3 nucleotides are TGCAGTGCTGCCTACCCTGTGGAGCAGTTCTTC.

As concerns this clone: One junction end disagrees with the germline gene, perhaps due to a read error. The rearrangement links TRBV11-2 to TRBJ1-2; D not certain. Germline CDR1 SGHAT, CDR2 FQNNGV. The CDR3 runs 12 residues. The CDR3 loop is CASSLYEGGGPF. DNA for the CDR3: TGTGCCAGCAGCTTATACGAGGGTGGCGGGCCGTTC. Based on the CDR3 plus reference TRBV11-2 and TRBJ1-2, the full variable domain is EAGVAQSPRYKIIEKRQSVAFWCNPISGHATLYWYQQILGQGPKLLIQFQNNGVVDDSQLPKDRFSAERLKGVDSTLKIQPAKLEDSAVYLCASSLYEGGGPFGSGTRLTVV.

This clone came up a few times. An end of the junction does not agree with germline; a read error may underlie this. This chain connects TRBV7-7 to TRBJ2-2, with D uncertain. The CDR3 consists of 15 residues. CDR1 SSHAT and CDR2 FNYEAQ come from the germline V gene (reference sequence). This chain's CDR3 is CASSLGLGGTGELFF. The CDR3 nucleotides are TGTGCTAGCAGCTTAGGGCTAGGTGGCACCGGGGAGCTGTTTTTT.

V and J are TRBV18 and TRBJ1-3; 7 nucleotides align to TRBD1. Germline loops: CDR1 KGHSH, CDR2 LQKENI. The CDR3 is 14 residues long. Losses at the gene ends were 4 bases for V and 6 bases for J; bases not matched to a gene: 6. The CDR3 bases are TGTGCCAGCTCACAAGACAGGGTGGTAAACACCATATATTTT. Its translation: CASSQDRVVNTIYF.

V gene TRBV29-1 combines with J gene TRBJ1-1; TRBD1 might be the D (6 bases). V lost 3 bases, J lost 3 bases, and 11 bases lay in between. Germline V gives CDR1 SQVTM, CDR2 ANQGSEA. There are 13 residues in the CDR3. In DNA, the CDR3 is TGCAGCGTTGACAGGGGATACTACACTGAAGCTTTCTTT. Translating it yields CSVDRGYYTEAFF.

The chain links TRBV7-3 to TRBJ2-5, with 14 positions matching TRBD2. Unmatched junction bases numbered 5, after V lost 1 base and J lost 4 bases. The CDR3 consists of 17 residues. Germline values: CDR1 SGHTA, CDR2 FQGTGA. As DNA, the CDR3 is TGTGCCAGCAGCTTAAGCTCCGGACTAGCGGGAGGAGAGACCCAGTACTTC. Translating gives CASSLSSGLAGGETQYF. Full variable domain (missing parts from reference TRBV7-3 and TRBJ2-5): GAGVSQTPSNKVTEKGKYVELRCDPISGHTALYWYRQSLGQGPEFLIYFQGTGAADDSGLPNDRFFAVRPEGSVSTLKIQRTERGDSAVYLCASSLSSGLAGGETQYFGPGTRLLVL.

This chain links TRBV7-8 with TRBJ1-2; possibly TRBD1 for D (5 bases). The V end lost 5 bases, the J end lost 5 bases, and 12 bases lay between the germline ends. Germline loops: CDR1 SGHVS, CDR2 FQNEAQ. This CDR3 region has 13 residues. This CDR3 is CASSRDSRYGYTF. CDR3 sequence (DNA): TGTGCCAGCAGCCGCGACAGTCGGTATGGCTACACCTTC.

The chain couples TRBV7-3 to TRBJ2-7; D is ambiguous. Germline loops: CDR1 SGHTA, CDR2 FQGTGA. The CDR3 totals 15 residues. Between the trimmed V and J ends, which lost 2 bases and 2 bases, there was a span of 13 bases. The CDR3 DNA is TGTGCCAGCAGCTTAGCTAGTGTGGGTCCCTACGAGCAGTACTTC. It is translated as CASSLASVGPYEQYF.

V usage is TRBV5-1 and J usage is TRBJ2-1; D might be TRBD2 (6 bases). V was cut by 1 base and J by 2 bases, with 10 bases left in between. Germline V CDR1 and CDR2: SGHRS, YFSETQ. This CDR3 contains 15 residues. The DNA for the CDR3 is TGCGCCAGCAGCTTGCCGGGAGACACCTACAATGAGCAGTTCTTC. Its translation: CASSLPGDTYNEQFF. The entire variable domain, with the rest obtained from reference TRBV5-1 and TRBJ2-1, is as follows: KAGVTQTPRYLIKTRGQQVTLSCSPISGHRSVSWYQQTPGQGLQFLFEYFSETQRNKGNFPGRFSGRQFSNSRSEMNVSTLELGDSALYLCASSLPGDTYNEQFFGPGTRLTVL.

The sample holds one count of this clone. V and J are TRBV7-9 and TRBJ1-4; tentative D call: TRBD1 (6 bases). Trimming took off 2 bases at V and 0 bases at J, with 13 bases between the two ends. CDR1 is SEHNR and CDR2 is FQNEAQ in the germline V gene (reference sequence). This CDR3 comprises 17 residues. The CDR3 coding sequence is TGTGCCAGCAGCTTAAGGGGGGGCGCAGCAACTAATGAAAAACTGTTTTTT. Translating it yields CASSLRGGAATNEKLFF.

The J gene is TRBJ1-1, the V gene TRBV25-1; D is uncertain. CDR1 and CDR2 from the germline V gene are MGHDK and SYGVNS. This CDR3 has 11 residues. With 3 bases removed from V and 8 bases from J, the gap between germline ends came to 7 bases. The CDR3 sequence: CASSEGSEAFF. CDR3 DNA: TGTGCCAGCAGTGAGGGCAGCGAAGCTTTCTTT.